This TCR beta chain was sequenced in a study of cytomegalovirus exposure and HLA in healthy donors. Study-level points and caveats: A later analysis linked a missense DCLRE1C variant to TCR beta V- and J-gene trimming. Most TCR beta V segments were productive about 90% or about 30% of the time in an earlier analysis.

Use of 60 Vbeta and 13 Jbeta primers characterized the PCR. Produced via immunoSEQ multiplex PCR; TCRdb's table is partial and in-frame only. This repertoire comprises 100,000 to 150,000 clones; its ten largest clones make up around 1.6%. The CDR3 covers 15 residues. V was pared by 2 bases and J by 0 bases, with 4 bases of the junction left unmatched. CDR1 is GTSNPN, CDR2 SVGIG, per germline (reference sequence). Notes on this clone: The target antigen is unknown.

The rearrangement uses TRBV30 and TRBJ2-1, with 7 positions matching TRBD2. What was sequenced was PBMCs. The TCR sequence derives from a middle-aged woman in good health and CMV-seropositive. Here the CDR3 DNA reads TGTGCCTGGAGTCAGGGCGGGAGCTCCTACAATGAGCAGTTCTTC. Its translation is CAWSQGGSSYNEQFF.